Listed here are 17 T cell receptor beta chains from one sample, sequenced in a study of blood T cell repertoires in COVID-19. Generated by immunoSEQ multiplex PCR, the TCRdb table keeps only in-frame clones and is missing some. Of 70,000 to 80,000 clones in the sample, 85% to 95% were seen once. Sequencing input: peripheral blood. All receptors come from an older woman with active COVID-19.

The chain couples TRBV14 to TRBJ2-1; D might be TRBD2 (5 bases). Germline CDR1 is SGHDN and CDR2 is FVKESK. V was cut by 1 base and J by 0 bases, with 13 bases left in between. The CDR3 spans 17 residues. The CDR3: CASSQAVSANSYNEQFF. The CDR3 DNA reads as TGTGCCAGCAGCCAAGCCGTTAGCGCCAACTCCTACAATGAGCAGTTCTTC.

The chain links TRBV7-9 to TRBJ2-3; D gene uncertain. There are 11 residues in the CDR3. The germline V gene has CDR1 SEHNR and CDR2 FQNEAQ (reference sequence). V lost 6 bases and J lost 5, with 6 bases in between. The CDR3 protein is CASSLLDTQYF. CDR3 sequence (DNA): TGTGCCAGCAGTCTCTTAGATACGCAGTATTTT.

This clone occurred a few times. The chain has TRBV6-6 and TRBJ1-1; 9 nucleotides line up with TRBD1. Germline loops: CDR1 MNHNY, CDR2 SVGAGI (reference sequence). Germline trimming cut 2 bases from V and 2 bases from J; bases unmatched to any gene: 3. The CDR3 spans 15 residues. The CDR3: CASSYPGQGNTEAFF. The CDR3 DNA follows: TGTGCCAGCAGTTACCCGGGACAGGGTAACACTGAAGCTTTCTTT.

The genes are TRBV28 and TRBJ2-7; D not certain. Germline assignment: CDR1 MDHEN and CDR2 SYDVKM. V was trimmed by 3 bases and J by 2 bases, leaving 11 bases between them. The CDR3 has 14 residues. This CDR3 reads CASSFIREPYEQYF. Written as DNA, the CDR3 is TGTGCCAGCAGTTTCATCCGCGAGCCCTACGAGCAGTACTTC.

V gene TRBV24-1 combines with J gene TRBJ2-2; TRBD2 is a possible D gene (5 bases). Trimming removed 4 bases from V and 5 bases from J, with 16 bases in between. The CDR3 is 16 residues long. Germline V gene lookup returns CDR1 KGHDR and CDR2 SFDVKD. The CDR3 sequence is CATSDTRRPETGELFF. DNA of the CDR3: TGTGCCACCAGTGACACTAGGAGACCAGAAACCGGGGAGCTGTTTTTT.

The rearrangement links TRBV24-1 to TRBJ1-2; unclear D gene. The ends were cut back, 2 bases at V and 4 bases at J, with 7 bases in the middle. The length of the CDR3 is 13 residues. Germline assignment: CDR1 KGHDR and CDR2 SFDVKD. CDR3 bases: TGTGCCACCAGTGATTACCCCGGCTATGGCTACACCTTC. The encoded protein is CATSDYPGYGYTF.

The V call is TRBV18, the J call TRBJ2-7; 9 bases are shared with TRBD1. This CDR3 region has 15 residues. Trimming removed 6 bases from V and 5 bases from J; junction bases left unmatched: 11. CDR1 KGHSH and CDR2 LQKENI come from the germline V gene. Here the CDR3 reads CASSKRTGEVNEQYF. The CDR3 nucleotides are TGTGCCAGCTCCAAAAGGACAGGGGAAGTCAACGAGCAGTACTTC.

This clone was seen once. The chain has TRBV7-2 and TRBJ2-7; 7 nucleotides align to TRBD2. The germline CDR1 and CDR2 sequences are SGHTA and FQGNSA. This CDR3 has 15 residues. V gave up 2 bases and J gave up 3 bases; unmatched junction bases: 7. Here the CDR3 reads CASSLLADGYYEQYF. The CDR3 DNA follows: TGTGCCAGCAGCTTACTAGCGGATGGTTACTACGAGCAGTACTTC.

Worth noting for this clone: The junction departs from germline at one end; a sequencing error may be responsible. The chain employs TRBV7-7 and TRBJ2-1; D gene unclear. The CDR3 extends over 13 amino acids. Per the germline V gene, CDR1 is SSHAT and CDR2 is FNYEAQ (reference sequence). The CDR3 loop reads CASSFDKYNEQFF. The CDR3 DNA follows: TGTGCTAGCAGCTTTGACAAATACAATGAGCAGTTCTTC.

The chain carries TRBV3-1 (or the pseudogene TRBV3-2) and TRBJ2-5, with D unclear. This CDR3 region has 14 residues. V lost 0 bases and J lost 2, with 7 bases in between. CDR1 is LGHDT and CDR2 is YNNKEL in the germline V gene (reference sequence). The CDR3 protein is CASSQDTAQETQYF. CDR3 nucleotide sequence: TGTGCCAGCAGCCAAGATACAGCACAAGAGACCCAGTACTTC.

A few counts support this clone. The genes are TRBV27 and TRBJ2-7; D might be TRBD2 (6 bases). This CDR3 comprises 15 residues. Germline CDR1 reads MNHEY; CDR2 reads SMNVEV (reference sequence). V was pared by 6 bases and J by 6 bases, with 21 bases between. The CDR3 here is CASSPFRVGGGEQYF. The DNA for the CDR3 is TGTGCCAGCAGCCCTTTCAGGGTCGGGGGAGGCGAGCAGTACTTC.

CDR3 region: CASSLKRADGYTF. The CDR3 bases are TGTGCCAGCAGTTTAAAGCGGGCGGATGGCTACACCTTC. This chain joins TRBV27 and TRBJ1-2, with unresolved D. The CDR3 sequence is 13 residues long. CDR1 is MNHEY, CDR2 SMNVEV, per germline (reference sequence). Trimming pared 2 bases from V and 6 bases from J, leaving 10 bases between.

V usage is TRBV24-1 and J usage is TRBJ2-7; D not certain. This CDR3 is built from 13 residues. The germline V gene encodes CDR1 KGHDR and CDR2 SFDVKD. Trimming left V 4 bases short and J 5 bases short, with 11 bases between. CDR3 amino acids: CATSDPQIHEQYF. Written as DNA, the CDR3 is TGTGCCACCAGTGACCCCCAGATCCACGAGCAGTACTTC.

This chain joins TRBV5-4 and TRBJ2-1; possible D gene TRBD1, 6 bases. The CDR3 runs to 15 residues. Germline V gene sequence: CDR1 SGHNT, CDR2 YYREEE (reference sequence). The germline V and J ends were trimmed by 0 bases and 3 bases, with 10 bases remaining between them. In DNA, the CDR3 is TGTGCCAGCAGCTTGGTAGGACAGAGCTACAATGAGCAGTTCTTC. This gives the protein CASSLVGQSYNEQFF.

With respect to this clone: The junction differs from germline at one of its ends, possibly a read error. The CDR3 region is CASSFGQSYEQYF. The CDR3 DNA reads as TGTGCTAGCAGCTTTGGGCAGTCCTACGAGCAGTACTTC. The V call is TRBV7-7, the J call TRBJ2-7; D ambiguous. Germline V gene sequence: CDR1 SSHAT, CDR2 FNYEAQ (reference sequence). The CDR3 is made up of 13 amino acids.

In DNA, the CDR3 is TGTGCCAGCTCACCACGGGACTACCAAGAGACCCAGTACTTC. Translated, it gives CASSPRDYQETQYF. The gene calls are TRBV18 and TRBJ2-5, with D possibly TRBD2 on 6 matching bases. Germline V CDR1 and CDR2: KGHSH, LQKENI. Trimming pared 1 base from V and 0 bases from J, leaving 6 bases between. The CDR3 loop spans 14 amino acids.

The rearrangement joins TRBV28 to TRBJ1-1; no clear D. V dropped 3 bases and J dropped 4 bases, with 9 bases sitting between them. Germline assignment: CDR1 MDHEN and CDR2 SYDVKM. This CDR3 contains 13 residues. CDR3 residues: CASSFNSVTEAFF. DNA for the CDR3: TGTGCCAGCAGTTTTAACTCGGTCACTGAAGCTTTCTTT.